The 26 T cell receptor beta chains presented below share a single source sample, sequenced in a study of beta chain features in type 1 diabetes. Sequenced material consisted of expressed TCRB transcripts (all of the isolated RNA was reverse transcribed). The table came from immunoSEQ multiplex PCR; TCRdb's copy has only in-frame clones and leaves some out. The table includes around 45,000 clones, around 45% detected once. Study-wide findings and caveats: When Type 1 diabetes patients were examined, their TCRB CDR3s proved moderately but significantly shorter in all four CD4+ subsets.

These TCRs are of unknown antigen specificity. Sequencing input: stem cell memory CD4+ T cells from blood. All receptors come from a man aged 25-45 years with type 1 diabetes.

CDR3 in amino acids: CASGSLTSGSTDTQYF. The CDR3 nucleotides are TGTGCCAGCGGATCTTTAACTTCGGGTAGCACAGATACGCAGTATTTT. The V call is TRBV9, the J call TRBJ2-3; D not certain. Germline V lookup: CDR1 SGDLS, CDR2 YYNGEE. V gave up 7 bases and J gave up 0 bases, with 18 bases separating them. The CDR3 covers 16 residues. The entire variable domain, with the rest obtained from reference TRBV9 and TRBJ2-3, is as follows: DSGVTQTPKHLITATGQRVTLRCSPRSGDLSVYWYQQSLDQGLQFLIQYYNGEERAKGNILERFSAQQFPDLHSELNLSSLELGDSALYFCASGSLTSGSTDTQYFGPGTRLTVL.

The J gene is TRBJ2-3, the V gene TRBV11-2; 9 nucleotides line up with TRBD2. CDR3 length equals 15 residues. Germline loops: CDR1 SGHAT, CDR2 FQNNGV. Trimming removed 4 bases from V and 6 bases from J; junction bases left unmatched: 8. The chain's CDR3 is CASSSRLAVGDTQYF. CDR3 bases: TGTGCCAGCAGCTCACGACTAGCGGTGGGGGATACGCAGTATTTT.

The CDR3 DNA reads as TGTGCCAGCACCCGGACAGGGACTTATGGCTACACCTTC. It translates to CASTRTGTYGYTF. The chain links TRBV6-5 to TRBJ1-2, with TRBD1 matching 8 bases. The CDR3 loop spans 13 amino acids. Germline CDR1 MNHEY, CDR2 SVGAGI. The junction had 6 bases not matched to a gene; V was cut back by 7 bases and J by 5 bases.

This chain connects TRBV28 to TRBJ2-7; perhaps TRBD2 as D (6 bases). The CDR3 loop spans 15 amino acids. With 6 bases removed from V and 2 bases from J, the gap between germline ends came to 17 bases. CDR1 and CDR2 from the germline V gene are MDHEN and SYDVKM. The CDR3 DNA follows: TGTGCCAGCAGCCATTCGTCCGGGAGCACCTACGAGCAGTACTTC. Protein: CASSHSSGSTYEQYF.

This chain connects TRBV7-9 to TRBJ2-3; 13 nucleotides agree with TRBD2. This CDR3 is built from 15 residues. Germline V gives CDR1 SEHNR, CDR2 FQNEAQ (reference sequence). V was clipped by 5 bases and J by 6 bases; unmatched bases: 5. DNA of the CDR3: TGTGCCAGCAGCCTTTTGACTAGCGGGAGGGATACGCAGTATTTT. The encoded protein is CASSLLTSGRDTQYF.

The chain uses TRBV29-1 and TRBJ1-2, with 7 bases fitting TRBD1. The CDR3 sequence is 12 residues long. Trimming removed 2 bases from V and 4 bases from J; junction bases left unmatched: 1. In germline, CDR1 is SQVTM, CDR2 ANQGSEA. The CDR3 sequence is CSVETGVYGYTF. DNA for the CDR3: TGCAGCGTTGAAACAGGGGTCTATGGCTACACCTTC.

A few counts support this clone. The chain recombines TRBV4-2 with TRBJ1-5; weak D call: TRBD1 (5 bases). The CDR3 runs to 16 residues. CDR1 and CDR2 from the germline V gene are LGHNA and YNFKEQ. V was pared by 0 bases and J by 4 bases, with 13 bases between. The CDR3 sequence is CASSQDQMGLNQPQHF. CDR3 DNA sequence: TGTGCCAGCAGCCAAGATCAGATGGGACTTAATCAGCCCCAGCATTTT.

V usage is TRBV5-1 and J usage is TRBJ2-7; 8 bases agree with TRBD1. Germline CDR1 reads SGHRS; CDR2 reads YFSETQ. The V and J ends lost 4 bases and 5 bases, in that order; junction bases with no gene match: 2. The CDR3 has 12 amino acids. The DNA of the CDR3 is TGCGCCAGCAGCATGACAGGGGACGAGCAGTACTTC. It yields the protein CASSMTGDEQYF.

The chain employs TRBV2 and TRBJ1-5; 12 bases map to TRBD1. The germline CDR1 and CDR2 sequences are SNHLY and FYNNEI. With V trimmed by 7 bases and J by 5 bases, 3 bases remained unmatched. This CDR3 region has 14 residues. The CDR3 nucleotides are TGTGCCAGCACTGGGACAGGGGGCGATCAGCCCCAGCATTTT. The encoded protein is CASTGTGGDQPQHF. Full variable domain (rest looked up from reference TRBV2 and TRBJ1-5): EPEVTQTPSHQVTQMGQEVILRCVPISNHLYFYWYRQILGQKVEFLVSFYNNEISEKSEIFDDQFSVERPDGSNFTLKIRSTKLEDSAMYFCASTGTGGDQPQHFGDGTRLSIL.

This rearrangement joins TRBV2 to TRBJ2-1; a weak D match, TRBD2 (6 bases). CDR1 is SNHLY, CDR2 FYNNEI, per germline. V lost 4 bases, J lost 0 bases, and 10 bases lay in between. This CDR3 is built from 15 residues. CDR3 sequence: CASSGLGLSYNEQFF. The DNA for the CDR3 is TGTGCCAGCAGTGGACTAGGGCTCTCCTACAATGAGCAGTTCTTC.

The chain carries TRBV23-1 and TRBJ2-7; no definite D call. TRBV23-1 is known as an ORF, though its function is uncertain. With 3 bases removed from V and 0 bases from J, the gap between germline ends came to 9 bases. The CDR3 contains 14 residues. The DNA for the CDR3 is TGCGCCAGCAGTCACCCAGGCGACTCCTACGAGCAGTACTTC. Translating it yields CASSHPGDSYEQYF.

This chain uses TRBV2 with TRBJ1-3; possible D gene TRBD1, 5 bases. In germline, CDR1 is SNHLY, CDR2 FYNNEI. The CDR3 extends over 13 amino acids. Trimming removed 6 bases from V and 0 bases from J, with 6 bases in between. CDR3 amino acids: CASRGLSGNTIYF. In DNA form, the CDR3 reads TGTGCCAGCAGGGGACTCTCTGGAAACACCATATATTTT.

V and J are TRBV19 and TRBJ1-2; D gene unclear. This CDR3 contains 13 residues. The V end was cut by 6 bases, the J end by 8 bases, with 16 bases between. Germline V gene lookup returns CDR1 LNHDA and CDR2 SQIVND (reference sequence). The CDR3 coding sequence is TGTGCCAGTAGGCTTGCGGGTAGGAGAGGCTACACCTTC. The encoded protein is CASRLAGRRGYTF.

This chain joins TRBV2 and TRBJ1-2, with 7 bases fitting TRBD1. CDR1 SNHLY and CDR2 FYNNEI come from the germline V gene. This CDR3 has 14 residues. J was trimmed by 4 bases and V by 5 bases; bases with no gene match: 7. CDR3 residues: CASSLVRDSYGYTF. CDR3 sequence (DNA): TGTGCCAGCAGTTTGGTACGGGACAGCTATGGCTACACCTTC.

The chain carries TRBV6-6 and TRBJ2-7, with a weak D call TRBD2 (6 bases). In germline, CDR1 is MNHNY, CDR2 SVGAGI (reference sequence). V was cut by 7 bases and J by 4 bases, with 14 bases left in between. The CDR3 consists of 13 residues. The CDR3 protein is CASMEGPFYEQYF. CDR3 nucleotides: TGTGCCAGCATGGAGGGGCCATTTTACGAGCAGTACTTC.

The rearrangement joins TRBV30 to TRBJ2-4; 12 bases align to TRBD2. The germline gives CDR1 GTSNPN, CDR2 SVGIG (reference sequence). Trimming removed 1 base from V and 7 bases from J; junction bases left unmatched: 11. The CDR3 is made up of 17 amino acids. CDR3 loop: CAWSATTSGSRRNIQYF. Here the CDR3 DNA reads TGTGCCTGGAGTGCCACGACTAGCGGGAGTAGGCGGAACATTCAGTACTTC. The full variable domain, with the rest looked up from reference TRBV30 and TRBJ2-4, is SQTIHQWPATLVQPVGSPLSLECTVEGTSNPNLYWYRQAAGRGLQLLFYSVGIGQISSEVPQNLSASRPQDRQFILSSKKLLLSDSGFYLCAWSATTSGSRRNIQYFGAGTRLSVL.

CDR3 loop: CASSLSPVSGNTIYF. DNA for the CDR3: TGTGCCAGCAGCTTATCACCAGTTTCGGGAAACACCATATATTTT. The V and J genes are TRBV7-3 and TRBJ1-3; no reliable D call. The CDR3 contains 15 residues. V was clipped by 2 bases and J by 4 bases, with 12 bases between them. Germline lookup yields CDR1 SGHTA and CDR2 FQGTGA.

The chain is built from TRBV7-9 and TRBJ2-7; perhaps TRBD2 as D (5 bases). Germline loops: CDR1 SEHNR, CDR2 FQNEAQ (reference sequence). Trimming took off 3 bases at V and 4 bases at J, with 10 bases between the two ends. CDR3 length: 13 residues. CDR3 region: CASSFRAGYEQYF. The CDR3 region has the DNA TGTGCCAGCAGCTTTCGCGCGGGTTACGAGCAGTACTTC.

V and J are TRBV6-5 and TRBJ2-7; 10 bases align to TRBD1. With V trimmed by 2 bases and J by 5 bases, 6 bases remained unmatched. There are 15 residues in the CDR3. Germline-derived CDR1 and CDR2 are MNHEY and SVGAGI. The CDR3 region is CASSYGGTGDHEQYF. The CDR3 DNA reads as TGTGCCAGCAGTTACGGAGGGACAGGGGACCACGAGCAGTACTTC.

The chain links TRBV27 to TRBJ1-5; TRBD1 is a possible D gene (5 bases). V lost 5 bases to trimming and J lost 5 bases, with 16 bases between them. This CDR3 is built from 15 residues. Germline V gives CDR1 MNHEY, CDR2 SMNVEV (reference sequence). The CDR3 DNA follows: TGTGCCAGCAGTCCGCGGGACCCCGCGTATCAGCCCCAGCATTTT. Protein sequence: CASSPRDPAYQPQHF.

This clone was observed a handful of times. CDR3 protein: CASSGTYNEQFF. For the CDR3, the DNA is TGTGCCAGCAGTGGCACTTACAATGAGCAGTTCTTC. The rearrangement joins TRBV6-1 to TRBJ2-1; D not certain. The CDR3 totals 12 residues. Trimming pared 4 bases from V and 4 bases from J, leaving 5 bases between. Germline values: CDR1 MNHNS, CDR2 SASEGT.

V usage is TRBV29-1 and J usage is TRBJ2-7; 7 bases match TRBD2. V was clipped by 0 bases and J by 1 base; unmatched bases: 9. Germline CDR1 is SQVTM and CDR2 is ANQGSEA. This CDR3 region has 16 residues. CDR3 sequence: CSVEDNSGPLSYEQYF. In DNA, the CDR3 is TGCAGCGTTGAAGACAATAGCGGGCCGCTGTCCTACGAGCAGTACTTC.

The genes are TRBV5-1 and TRBJ2-7; 9 bases agree with TRBD1. This CDR3 has 16 amino acids. Looked up from germline, CDR1 is SGHRS and CDR2 is YFSETQ. With 6 bases clipped from V and 4 bases from J, the junction kept 14 bases outside the gene matches. CDR3 residues: CASNFLGGTGSYEQYF. Here the CDR3 DNA reads TGCGCCAGCAACTTCTTAGGCGGGACAGGGAGTTACGAGCAGTACTTC.

The gene calls are TRBV10-3 and TRBJ1-2, with D possibly TRBD1 on 5 matching bases. Trimming cost V 4 bases and J 8 bases, with 14 bases left between them. Per the germline V gene, CDR1 is ENHRY and CDR2 is SYGVKD. CDR3 length: 13 residues. The DNA of the CDR3 is TGTGCCATCAGTGTCGACCGAAGGGGAGGCTACACCTTC. Protein: CAISVDRRGGYTF.

The V gene is TRBV30, the J gene TRBJ1-1, with D hard to call. This CDR3 is built from 13 residues. Germline V gene data show CDR1 as GTSNPN and CDR2 as SVGIG (reference sequence). Trimming took 0 bases from V and 0 from J, leaving 5 bases between them. Here the CDR3 DNA reads TGTGCCTGGAGTGTCCTCCTGAACACTGAAGCTTTCTTT. Amino acid sequence: CAWSVLLNTEAFF.

This chain joins TRBV11-1 and TRBJ2-7; weak D call: TRBD2 (5 bases). The germline V and J ends were trimmed by 6 bases and 4 bases, with 16 bases remaining between them. Per germline, CDR1 SGHAT and CDR2 FQDESV (reference sequence). The CDR3 has 14 amino acids. The CDR3 loop reads CASSPRGRPYEQYF. The CDR3 nucleotides are TGTGCCAGCAGTCCTCGCGGGCGGCCTTACGAGCAGTACTTC.